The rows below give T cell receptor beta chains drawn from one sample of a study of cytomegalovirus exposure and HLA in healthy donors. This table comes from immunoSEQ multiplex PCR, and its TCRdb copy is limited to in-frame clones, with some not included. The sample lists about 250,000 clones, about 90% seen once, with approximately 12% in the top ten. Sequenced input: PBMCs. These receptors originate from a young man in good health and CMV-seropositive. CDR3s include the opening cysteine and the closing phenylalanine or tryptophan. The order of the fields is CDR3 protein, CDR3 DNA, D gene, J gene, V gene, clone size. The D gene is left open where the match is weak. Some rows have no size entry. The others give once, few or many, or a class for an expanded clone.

CASSEDSVDSSGANVLTF | TGTGCCAGCAGTGAGGACAGCGTAGATAGCTCTGGGGCCAACGTCCTGACTTTC | - | TRBJ2-6 | TRBV2 | -
CASSSPTWVGRYNEQFF | TGTGCCAGCAGTTCCCCAACATGGGTGGGAAGGTACAATGAGCAGTTCTTC | - | TRBJ2-1 | TRBV27 | -
CAWSVAGYGVYEKLFF | TGTGCCTGGAGTGTAGCGGGGTACGGGGTATATGAAAAACTGTTTTTT | - | TRBJ1-4 | TRBV30 | once
CASSSLRASNQPQHF | TGTGCCAGCAGCTCTCTCAGGGCCAGCAATCAGCCCCAGCATTTT | - | TRBJ1-5 | TRBV5-6 | -
CASSPPPGQRGYTF | TGTGCCAGCAGTCCCCCCCCGGGACAGAGAGGCTACACCTTC | TRBD1 | TRBJ1-2 | TRBV28 | -
CASTPRASTDTQYF | TGTGCCAGTACCCCGAGGGCCAGCACAGATACGCAGTATTTT | - | TRBJ2-3 | TRBV19 | few
CASSPRDGYSGANVLTF | TGCGCCAGCAGCCCGCGGGACGGCTACTCTGGGGCCAACGTCCTGACTTTC | - | TRBJ2-6 | TRBV4-1 | -
CASRQQGPIAFF | TGTGCCAGTAGGCAACAGGGCCCGATAGCTTTCTTT | - | TRBJ1-1 | TRBV19 | -
CSVGGGNTEAFF | TGCAGCGTTGGAGGTGGAAACACTGAAGCTTTCTTT | - | TRBJ1-1 | TRBV29-1 | many
CASSLVSPTGQFF | TGTGCCAGCAGCTTAGTCAGCCCTACCGGGCAGTTCTTC | - | TRBJ2-1 | TRBV7-9 | -
CASRGTGGVGELFF | TGTGCCAGCAGAGGGACAGGGGGCGTCGGGGAGCTGTTTTTT | TRBD1 | TRBJ2-2 | TRBV27 | -
CASSHLGAEKYF | TGCGCCAGCAGCCATCTGGGGGCTGAGAAGTACTTC | - | TRBJ2-7 | TRBV5-1 | -
CASRRGRNTEAFF | TGTGCCAGCAGACGGGGCCGGAACACTGAAGCTTTCTTT | - | TRBJ1-1 | TRBV13 | -
CAWSPNSGTEQFF | TGTGCCTGGAGCCCCAACTCGGGGACGGAGCAGTTCTTC | - | TRBJ2-1 | TRBV30 | -
CASSYRPGLAGERQYF | TGTGCCAGCAGCTACCGTCCGGGACTAGCGGGAGAACGGCAGTACTTC | TRBD2 | TRBJ2-7 | TRBV11-2 | -
CASRGPSSYEQYF | TGTGCCAGCAGGGGTCCCAGCTCCTACGAGCAGTACTTC | - | TRBJ2-7 | TRBV6-1 | -
CAITRTGSTDTQYF | TGTGCCATCACCCGGACAGGAAGCACAGATACGCAGTATTTT | TRBD1 | TRBJ2-3 | TRBV10-3 | -
CSVAGAGGPRETQYF | TGCAGCGTTGCGGGCGCGGGAGGGCCTAGAGAGACCCAGTACTTC | TRBD2 | TRBJ2-5 | TRBV29-1 | -
CASSPVAGDTEAFF | TGTGCCAGCTCACCAGTCGCAGGGGACACTGAAGCTTTCTTT | - | TRBJ1-1 | TRBV18 | once
CASSYRGGNTEAFF | TGTGCCAGCAGTTACAGGGGGGGGAACACTGAAGCTTTCTTT | TRBD1 | TRBJ1-1 | TRBV28 | -
CASSTGRSDEQYF | TGCGCCAGCAGCACCGGGAGGAGCGACGAGCAGTACTTC | TRBD2 | TRBJ2-7 | TRBV5-1 | -
CASSLVPRTNYGYTF | TGTGCCAGCAGCTTAGTACCCAGAACTAACTATGGCTACACCTTC | - | TRBJ1-2 | TRBV11-2 | -
CASSGDYTEAFF | TGTGCCAGCAGTGGAGACTACACTGAAGCTTTCTTT | - | TRBJ1-1 | TRBV2 | -
CASSALGTGYGSGANVLTF | TGTGCCAGCAGTGCCCTCGGGACAGGCTATGGGTCTGGGGCCAACGTCCTGACTTTC | TRBD1 | TRBJ2-6 | TRBV6-1 | once
CASSYLDRVYEQYF | TGTGCCAGCAGTTATTTGGACAGGGTCTACGAGCAGTACTTC | TRBD1 | TRBJ2-7 | TRBV6-1 | -
CASRFRDYHEQFF | TGTGCCAGCAGGTTTAGGGACTATCATGAGCAGTTCTTC | TRBD2 | TRBJ2-1 | TRBV6-5 | -
CASSEVAGWNTGELFF | TGTGCCAGCAGTGAAGTGGCAGGGTGGAACACCGGGGAGCTGTTTTTT | - | TRBJ2-2 | TRBV6-1 | -
CASSFADRYNEQFF | TGCGCCAGCAGCTTTGCGGACCGCTACAATGAGCAGTTCTTC | - | TRBJ2-1 | TRBV5-1 | -
CASSPGVNYGYTF | TGTGCCAGCAGCCCAGGGGTAAACTATGGCTACACCTTC | - | TRBJ1-2 | TRBV6-5 | -
CASSDYRGDYGYTF | TGTGCCAGCAGCGATTACAGGGGTGACTATGGCTACACCTTC | TRBD1 | TRBJ1-2 | TRBV7-9 | -
CASSLGGASRAYNEQFF | TGTGCCAGCAGTTTAGGTGGTGCTAGCAGGGCTTACAATGAGCAGTTCTTC | - | TRBJ2-1 | TRBV27 | -
CATSIIRGLPGELFF | TGTGCCACCAGCATAATTCGCGGGCTGCCGGGGGAGCTGTTTTTT | - | TRBJ2-2 | TRBV15 | -
CASSESPGGTYGYTF | TGTGCCAGCAGTGAAAGTCCAGGGGGCACCTATGGCTACACCTTC | TRBD1 | TRBJ1-2 | TRBV6-1 | few
CSVDVQGYNEQFF | TGCAGCGTTGACGTCCAGGGATACAATGAGCAGTTCTTC | - | TRBJ2-1 | TRBV29-1 | -
CASSDPSRSGPYNEQFF | TGCGCCAGCAGTGACCCAAGCCGGAGTGGGCCATACAATGAGCAGTTCTTC | - | TRBJ2-1 | TRBV10-1 | -
CASSLAGGRTYNEQFF | TGTGCCAGCAGCTTGGCCGGCGGGAGGACTTACAATGAGCAGTTCTTC | TRBD2 | TRBJ2-1 | TRBV5-4 | once
CASSFPEGKYQETQYF | TGTGCCAGCAGTTTTCCCGAGGGGAAGTACCAAGAGACCCAGTACTTC | - | TRBJ2-5 | TRBV28 | -
CAISPAISNQPQHF | TGTGCCATCAGTCCCGCAATTAGCAATCAGCCCCAGCATTTT | - | TRBJ1-5 | TRBV10-3 | -
CASSGGAGETQYF | TGTGCCAGCAGTGGAGGAGCAGGGGAGACCCAGTACTTC | - | TRBJ2-5 | TRBV2 | once
CASSPQREGLKNEQFF | TGTGCCAGCAGTCCTCAGCGGGAGGGCCTTAAAAATGAGCAGTTCTTC | TRBD2 | TRBJ2-1 | TRBV28 | -
CASTRTQSSYEQYF | TGTGCCAGCACCCGGACCCAATCGTCCTACGAGCAGTACTTC | - | TRBJ2-7 | TRBV6-6 | -